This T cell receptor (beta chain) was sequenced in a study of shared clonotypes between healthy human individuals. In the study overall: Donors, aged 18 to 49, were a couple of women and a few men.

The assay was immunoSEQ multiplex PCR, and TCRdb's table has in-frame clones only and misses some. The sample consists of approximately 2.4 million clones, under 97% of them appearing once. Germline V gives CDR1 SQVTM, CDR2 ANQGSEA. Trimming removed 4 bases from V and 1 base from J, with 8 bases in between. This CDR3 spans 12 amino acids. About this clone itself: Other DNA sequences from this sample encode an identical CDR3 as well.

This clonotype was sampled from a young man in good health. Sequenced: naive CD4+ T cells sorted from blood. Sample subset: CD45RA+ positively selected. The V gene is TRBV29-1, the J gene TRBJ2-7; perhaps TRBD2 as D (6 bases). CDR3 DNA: TGCAGCGTTGGGGACTCGTCCTACGAGCAGTACTTC. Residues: CSVGDSSYEQYF.